The 21 T cell receptor beta chains below all came from one sample that was sequenced in a study of blood T cell repertoires in COVID-19. Measured with immunoSEQ multiplex PCR; TCRdb has only the in-frame clones, and not every one. The table lists under 300,000 clones, less than 90% of them singletons. The sample comprised peripheral blood. These receptors originate from a human donor in a cohort sampled during active COVID-19.

This chain uses TRBV2 with TRBJ2-1; a weak D match, TRBD2 (6 bases). In germline, CDR1 is SNHLY, CDR2 FYNNEI. CDR3 size: 14 residues. V shed 6 bases and J shed 0 bases, with 9 bases lying between them. The CDR3 protein is CASRLAHSYNEQFF. In DNA form, the CDR3 reads TGTGCCAGCAGGCTAGCGCACTCCTACAATGAGCAGTTCTTC.

The rearrangement uses TRBV25-1 and TRBJ2-7, with 7 bases aligning to TRBD1. After removal of 6 bases from V and 5 bases from J, the junction contained 10 bases not matched to a gene. The CDR3 runs to 14 residues. Germline lookup yields CDR1 MGHDK and CDR2 SYGVNS. The CDR3 sequence is CASSGQAAFNEQYF. DNA for the CDR3: TGTGCCAGCAGCGGACAGGCTGCATTCAACGAGCAGTACTTC.

V usage is TRBV11-3 and J usage is TRBJ2-1, with TRBD2 identical over 12 bases. J was trimmed by 0 bases and V by 5 bases; bases with no gene match: 2. CDR3 length: 16 residues. CDR1 is SGHNT, CDR2 YENEEA, per germline. CDR3 loop: CASSLTSGSSYNEQFF. The CDR3 coding sequence is TGTGCCAGCAGCCTGACTAGCGGGAGCTCCTACAATGAGCAGTTCTTC.

The rearrangement joins TRBV18 to TRBJ1-3, with D possibly TRBD1 on 5 matching bases. The V gene's germline CDR1 is KGHSH and CDR2 LQKENI. Trimming stripped 6 bases from V and 8 bases from J, with 17 bases between. The CDR3 spans 14 residues. This chain's CDR3 is CASSGQAQGDTIYF. The CDR3 region has the DNA TGTGCCAGCTCGGGGCAGGCCCAAGGGGACACCATATATTTT.

The chain carries TRBV7-8 and TRBJ2-5; 10 nucleotides line up with TRBD2. The germline gives CDR1 SGHVS, CDR2 FQNEAQ. The ends lost 5 bases at V and 4 bases at J; junction bases unmatched: 7. CDR3 length: 15 amino acids. As DNA, the CDR3 is TGTGCCAGCAGCCAAACTAGCGGGATCATAGAGACCCAGTACTTC. Translated: CASSQTSGIIETQYF.

In DNA, the CDR3 is TGTGCCAGCAGCCAAGATGTGGCGGGAGCATATCGGGAGCAGTACTTC. Translating it yields CASSQDVAGAYREQYF. V is TRBV4-2 and J is TRBJ2-7; TRBD2 agrees at 7 bases. The junction had 12 bases not matched to a gene; V was cut back by 0 bases and J by 7 bases. The CDR3 consists of 16 residues. CDR1 is LGHNA and CDR2 is YNFKEQ in the germline V gene.

The V gene is TRBV12-3 or TRBV12-4, the J gene TRBJ1-2, with 8 bases identical to TRBD1. This CDR3 contains 12 residues. Germline trimming cut 6 bases from V and 6 bases from J; bases unmatched to any gene: 3. In DNA, the CDR3 is TGTGCCAGCAGCGGACAGGGTCATGGCTACACCTTC. This encodes CASSGQGHGYTF.

This clone was counted once. V is TRBV2 and J is TRBJ1-4; tentative D call: TRBD1 (6 bases). V dropped 8 bases and J dropped 5 bases, with 15 bases sitting between them. The CDR3 runs 14 residues. From germline, CDR1 is SNHLY and CDR2 FYNNEI. The CDR3 protein is CASWDTDGNEKLFF. The CDR3 DNA is TGTGCCAGCTGGGACACCGATGGGAATGAAAAACTGTTTTTT.

The chain recombines TRBV28 with TRBJ2-5; 13 nucleotides line up with TRBD2. Trimming removed 7 bases from V and 4 bases from J; junction bases left unmatched: 3. Per germline, CDR1 MDHEN and CDR2 SYDVKM. The CDR3 sequence is 14 residues long. CDR3 amino acids: CASTRTSGRETQYF. The DNA for the CDR3 is TGTGCCAGCACTCGGACTAGCGGGAGAGAGACCCAGTACTTC.

The rearrangement links TRBV7-9 to TRBJ1-1; a possible D gene is TRBD1 (5 bases). V was pared by 2 bases and J by 11 bases, with 15 bases between. This CDR3 has 13 residues. Germline values: CDR1 SEHNR, CDR2 FQNEAQ (reference sequence). CDR3 sequence (DNA): TGTGCCAGCAGCTTACTCCAAACAGGTGGTGCTTTCTTT. Protein: CASSLLQTGGAFF.

Only a few counts were recorded for this clone. The V and J genes are TRBV6-6 and TRBJ1-3; 7 nucleotides line up with TRBD1. The CDR3 spans 15 residues. After removal of 7 bases from V and 7 bases from J, the junction contained 13 bases not matched to a gene. Germline V gene lookup returns CDR1 MNHNY and CDR2 SVGAGI (reference sequence). CDR3 residues: CASNPANRGSNTIYF. The CDR3 DNA sequence: TGTGCCAGCAATCCCGCCAACAGGGGAAGCAACACCATATATTTT.

This clone was seen more than once but under ten times. The V and J genes are TRBV6-5 and TRBJ2-7; tentatively, D is TRBD1 (5 bases). The CDR3 runs 14 residues. Germline values: CDR1 MNHEY, CDR2 SVGAGI. V lost 6 bases, J lost 3 bases, and 15 bases lay in between. This CDR3 is CASSQVSGFYEQYF. The DNA for the CDR3 is TGTGCCAGCAGCCAGGTGTCAGGGTTCTACGAGCAGTACTTC.

The chain couples TRBV9 to TRBJ1-1, with D possibly matching TRBD1 (5 bases). The V gene lost 4 bases and the J gene lost 6 bases, with 19 bases spanning the gap. Germline assignment: CDR1 SGDLS and CDR2 YYNGEE. The CDR3 contains 15 residues. CDR3 sequence reads: CASSPTVGKYAEAFF. CDR3 nucleotide sequence: TGTGCCAGCAGCCCGACAGTGGGCAAATACGCTGAAGCTTTCTTT.

For the CDR3, the DNA is TGTGCCAGCAGTTCGGACAGGTCTCAGCCCCAGCATTTT. Its protein is CASSSDRSQPQHF. This chain connects TRBV27 to TRBJ1-5, with 7 nucleotides matching TRBD1. V trimming: 4 bases; J trimming: 6 bases; junction bases outside the gene matches: 3. Germline V gene lookup returns CDR1 MNHEY and CDR2 SMNVEV (reference sequence). The CDR3 is 13 amino acids.

V gene TRBV5-1 combines with J gene TRBJ1-3; 7 bases agree with TRBD1. The CDR3 totals 14 residues. Germline-derived CDR1 and CDR2 are SGHRS and YFSETQ. Germline trimming cut 4 bases from V and 9 bases from J; bases unmatched to any gene: 10. In nucleotides, the CDR3 is TGCGCCAGCAGCCCAGACAGGGAAAGAGGCACCATATATTTT. Its protein product is CASSPDRERGTIYF.

The gene calls are TRBV27 and TRBJ1-1; 7 bases line up with TRBD1. In germline, CDR1 is MNHEY, CDR2 SMNVEV (reference sequence). J was trimmed by 1 base and V by 4 bases; bases with no gene match: 6. The CDR3 covers 15 residues. Here the CDR3 reads CASSWDRLTNTEAFF. In DNA, the CDR3 is TGTGCCAGCAGTTGGGACAGACTAACGAACACTGAAGCTTTCTTT.

The chain has TRBV3-1 (or the pseudogene TRBV3-2) and TRBJ2-3, with 11 bases fitting TRBD2. This CDR3 contains 18 residues. CDR1 LGHDT and CDR2 YNNKEL come from the germline V gene (reference sequence). Losses at the gene ends were 3 bases for V and 7 bases for J; bases not matched to a gene: 15. The CDR3 DNA reads as TGTGCCAGCAGCCAGCGGGAGGTAGCGGGAGGGTTCATGAATACGCAGTATTTT. This sequence encodes CASSQREVAGGFMNTQYF.

The chain carries TRBV6-5 and TRBJ1-1; 10 bases agree with TRBD1. V lost 7 bases and J lost 5; bases outside the gene matches: 7. The CDR3 is made up of 14 amino acids. Germline values: CDR1 MNHEY, CDR2 SVGAGI. The CDR3 DNA reads as TGTGCCAGCACCCTAGGGACAGGGGCAACTGAAGCTTTCTTT. It encodes CASTLGTGATEAFF.

This clone was seen once. The J gene is TRBJ1-4, the V gene TRBV7-3; 7 nucleotides match TRBD1. Trimming removed 5 bases from V and 3 bases from J; junction bases left unmatched: 6. CDR1 SGHTA and CDR2 FQGTGA come from the germline V gene. The length of the CDR3 is 15 residues. In nucleotides, the CDR3 is TGTGCCAGCAGCCTGACAGGGACGGCTAATGAAAAACTGTTTTTT. This gives the protein CASSLTGTANEKLFF.

This clone was detected only once. This CDR3 reads CASSSTYEQYF. The CDR3 bases are TGTGCCAGCAGTTCAACCTACGAGCAGTACTTC. The rearrangement uses TRBV28 and TRBJ2-7; unclear D gene. Germline CDR1 and CDR2: MDHEN and SYDVKM. This CDR3 region has 11 residues. V gave up 4 bases and J gave up 2 bases, with 3 bases separating them.

This sequence joins TRBV6-5 and TRBJ2-7; 8 positions agree with TRBD1. The length of the CDR3 is 14 residues. Trimming cost V 6 bases and J 4 bases; bases outside gene matches: 8. Per germline, CDR1 MNHEY and CDR2 SVGAGI. The CDR3 coding sequence is TGTGCCAGCAGCAGGGACAGGACGAATTACGAGCAGTACTTC. Its protein product is CASSRDRTNYEQYF.